This TCR beta chain was sequenced in a study of shared clonotypes between healthy human individuals. Trimming at V came to 4 bases and at J to 8 bases, leaving 10 bases not matched to a gene. The CDR3 is 14 residues long. Germline V gives CDR1 LGHNA, CDR2 YSLEER. Each cell subset's genomic DNA was divided evenly among several immunoSEQ plates. In the authors' methods: Junction-only immunoSEQ data arrived without quality scores, meaning filtering differed. Some clones are missing from TCRdb's copy, which holds only in-frame ones; the method was immunoSEQ multiplex PCR. V and J calls and clone size are given by that table; D and trimming were obtained from the DNA. The repertoire holds roughly 500,000 clones, with over 65% as singletons.

This TCR was recovered from a woman between 35 and 50 years old in good health. Some clones in this sample may be carry-over from other donors' samples. Sequences were obtained from PBMCs. This sequence joins TRBV4-3 and TRBJ1-2; 7 nucleotides match TRBD1. The CDR3 sequence is CASSRMQGDAGYTF. CDR3 in DNA: TGCGCCAGCAGCCGCATGCAGGGGGACGCGGGCTACACCTTC.